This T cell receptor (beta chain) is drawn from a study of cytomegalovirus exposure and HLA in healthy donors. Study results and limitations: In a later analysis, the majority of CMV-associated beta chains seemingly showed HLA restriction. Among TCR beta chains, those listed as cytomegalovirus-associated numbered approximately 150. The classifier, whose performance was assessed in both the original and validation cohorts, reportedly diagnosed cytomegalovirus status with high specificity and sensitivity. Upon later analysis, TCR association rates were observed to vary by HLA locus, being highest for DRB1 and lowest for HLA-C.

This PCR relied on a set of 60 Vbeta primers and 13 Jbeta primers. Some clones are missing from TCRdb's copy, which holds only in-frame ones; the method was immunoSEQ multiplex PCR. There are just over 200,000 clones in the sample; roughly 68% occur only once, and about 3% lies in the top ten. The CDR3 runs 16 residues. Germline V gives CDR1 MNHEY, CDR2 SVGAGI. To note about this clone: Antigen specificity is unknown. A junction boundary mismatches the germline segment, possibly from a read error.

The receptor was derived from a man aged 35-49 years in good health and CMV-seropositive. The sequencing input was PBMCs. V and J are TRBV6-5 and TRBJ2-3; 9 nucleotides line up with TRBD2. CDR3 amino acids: CASSYSGRGGTNTQYF. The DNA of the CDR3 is TGTGCCAGCAGTTACTCGGGGCGGGGGGGCACAAATACGCAGTATTTT.